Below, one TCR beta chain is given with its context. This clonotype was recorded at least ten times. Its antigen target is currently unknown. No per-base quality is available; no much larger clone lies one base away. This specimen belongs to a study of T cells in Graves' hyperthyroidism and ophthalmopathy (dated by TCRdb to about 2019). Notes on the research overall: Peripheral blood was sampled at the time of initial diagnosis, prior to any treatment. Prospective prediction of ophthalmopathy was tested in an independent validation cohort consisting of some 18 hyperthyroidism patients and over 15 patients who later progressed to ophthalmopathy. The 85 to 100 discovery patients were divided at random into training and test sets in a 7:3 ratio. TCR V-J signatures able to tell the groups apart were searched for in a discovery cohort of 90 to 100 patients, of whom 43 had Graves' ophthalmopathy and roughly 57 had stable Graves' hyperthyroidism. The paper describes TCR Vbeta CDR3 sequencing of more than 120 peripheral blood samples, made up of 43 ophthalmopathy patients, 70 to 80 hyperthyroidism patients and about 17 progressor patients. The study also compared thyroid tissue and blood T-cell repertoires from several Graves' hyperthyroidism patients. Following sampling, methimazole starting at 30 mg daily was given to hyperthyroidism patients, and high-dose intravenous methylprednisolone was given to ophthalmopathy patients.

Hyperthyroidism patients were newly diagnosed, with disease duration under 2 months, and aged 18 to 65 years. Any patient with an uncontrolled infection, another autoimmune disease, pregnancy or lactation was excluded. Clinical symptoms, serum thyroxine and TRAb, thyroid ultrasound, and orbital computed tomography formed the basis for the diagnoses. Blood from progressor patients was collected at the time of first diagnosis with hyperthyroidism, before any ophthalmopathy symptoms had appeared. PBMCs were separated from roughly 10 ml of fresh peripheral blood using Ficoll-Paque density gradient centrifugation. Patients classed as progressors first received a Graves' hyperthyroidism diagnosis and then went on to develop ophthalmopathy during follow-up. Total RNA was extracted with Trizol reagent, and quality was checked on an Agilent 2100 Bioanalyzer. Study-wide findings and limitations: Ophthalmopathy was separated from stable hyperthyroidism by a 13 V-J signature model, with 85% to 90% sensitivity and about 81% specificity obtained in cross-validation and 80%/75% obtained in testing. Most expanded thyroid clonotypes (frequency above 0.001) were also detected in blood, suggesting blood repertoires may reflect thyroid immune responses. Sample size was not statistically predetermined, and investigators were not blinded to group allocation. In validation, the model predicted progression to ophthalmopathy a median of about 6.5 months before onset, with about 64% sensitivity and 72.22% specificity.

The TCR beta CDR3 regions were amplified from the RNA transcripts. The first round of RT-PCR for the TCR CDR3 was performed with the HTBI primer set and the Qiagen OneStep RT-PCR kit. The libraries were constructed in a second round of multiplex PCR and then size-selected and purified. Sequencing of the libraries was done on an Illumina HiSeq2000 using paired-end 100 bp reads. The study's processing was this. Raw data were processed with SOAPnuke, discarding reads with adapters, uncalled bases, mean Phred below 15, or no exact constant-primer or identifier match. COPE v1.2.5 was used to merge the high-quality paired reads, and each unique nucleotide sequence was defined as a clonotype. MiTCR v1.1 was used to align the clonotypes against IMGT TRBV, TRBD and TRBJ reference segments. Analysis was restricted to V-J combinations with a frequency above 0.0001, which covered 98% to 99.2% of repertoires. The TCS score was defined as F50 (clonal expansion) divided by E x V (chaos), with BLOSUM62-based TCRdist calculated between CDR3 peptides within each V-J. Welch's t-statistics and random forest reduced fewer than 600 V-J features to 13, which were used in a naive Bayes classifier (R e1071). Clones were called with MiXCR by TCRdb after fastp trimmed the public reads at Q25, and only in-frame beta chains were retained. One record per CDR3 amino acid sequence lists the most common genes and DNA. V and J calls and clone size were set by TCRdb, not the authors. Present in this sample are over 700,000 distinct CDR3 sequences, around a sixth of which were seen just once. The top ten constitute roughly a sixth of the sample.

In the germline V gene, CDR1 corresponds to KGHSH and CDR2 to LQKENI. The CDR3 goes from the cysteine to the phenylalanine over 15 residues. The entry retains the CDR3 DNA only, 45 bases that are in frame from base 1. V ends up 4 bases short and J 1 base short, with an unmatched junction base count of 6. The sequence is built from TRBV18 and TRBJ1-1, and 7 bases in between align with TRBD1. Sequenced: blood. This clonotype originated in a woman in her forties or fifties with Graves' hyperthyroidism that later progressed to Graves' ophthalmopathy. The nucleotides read TGTGCCAGCTCACTCGCAGGGGGTACGAACACTGAAGCTTTCTTT. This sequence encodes CASSLAGGTNTEAFF.